This TCR beta chain derives from a study of T cell responses to AZD1222 COVID-19 vaccine. Findings and limits, study-wide: Baseline seropositivity characterized only a handful of AZD1222 recipients. Increased Spike-specific TCR breadth and depth were observed after two AZD1222 doses. After the peak T cell response, and only then, were repertoires sampled. The sample set comprised mostly white British donors with more females, and clonal diversity was possibly underestimated.

In germline, CDR1 is LNHNV, CDR2 YYDKDF (reference sequence). V lost 3 bases, J lost 3 bases, and 4 bases stayed unmatched. This CDR3 spans 14 amino acids. In this sample, this clone turned up once. The antigen is undetermined. TCRdb's copy holds only in-frame clones and misses some; the assay was immunoSEQ multiplex PCR. The repertoire consists of just under 150,000 clones, with roughly 88% occurring once and the leading ten covering approximately 5.4%. The TCR originated in an adult who received the MenACWY meningococcal vaccine as a control. The input for sequencing was peripheral blood, taken 28 days after the second dose of the MenACWY control vaccine. The chain joins TRBV15 to TRBJ1-1; 7 bases agree with TRBD1. The CDR3 region is CATSRDRSYTEAFF. CDR3 bases: TGTGCCACCAGCAGGGACAGGAGTTACACTGAAGCTTTCTTT. Using reference TRBV15 and TRBJ1-1 for the parts outside the CDR3, the full variable domain is DAMVIQNPRYQVTQFGKPVTLSCSQTLNHNVMYWYQQKSSQAPKLLFHYYDKDFNNEADTPDNFQSRRPNTSFCFLDIRSPGLGDTAMYLCATSRDRSYTEAFFGQGTRLTVV.